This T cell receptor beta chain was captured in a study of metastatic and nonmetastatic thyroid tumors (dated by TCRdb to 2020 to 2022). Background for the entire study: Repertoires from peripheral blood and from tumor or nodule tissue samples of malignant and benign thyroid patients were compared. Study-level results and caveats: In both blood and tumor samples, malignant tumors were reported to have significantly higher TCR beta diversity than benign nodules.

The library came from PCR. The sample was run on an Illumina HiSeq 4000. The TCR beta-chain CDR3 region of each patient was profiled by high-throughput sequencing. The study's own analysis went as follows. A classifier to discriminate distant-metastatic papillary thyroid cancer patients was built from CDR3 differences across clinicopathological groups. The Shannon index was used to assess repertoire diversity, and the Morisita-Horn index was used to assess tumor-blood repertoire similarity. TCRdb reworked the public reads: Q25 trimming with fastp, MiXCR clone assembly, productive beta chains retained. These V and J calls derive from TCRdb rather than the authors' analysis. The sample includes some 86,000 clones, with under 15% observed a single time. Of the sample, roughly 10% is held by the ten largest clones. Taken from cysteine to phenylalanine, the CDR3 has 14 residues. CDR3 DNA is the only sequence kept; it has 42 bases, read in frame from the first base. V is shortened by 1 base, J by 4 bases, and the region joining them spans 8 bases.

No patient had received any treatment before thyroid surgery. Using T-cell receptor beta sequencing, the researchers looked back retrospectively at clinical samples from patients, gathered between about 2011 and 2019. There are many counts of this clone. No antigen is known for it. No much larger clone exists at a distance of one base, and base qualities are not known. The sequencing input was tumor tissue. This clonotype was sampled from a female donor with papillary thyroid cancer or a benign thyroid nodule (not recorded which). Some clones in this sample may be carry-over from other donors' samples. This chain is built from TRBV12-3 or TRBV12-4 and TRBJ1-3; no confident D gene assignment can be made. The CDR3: CASSLDGRGNTIYF. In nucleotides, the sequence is TGTGCCAGCAGTTTAGACGGCCGGGGAAACACCATATATTTT.